One sample yielded the 15 T cell receptor beta chains listed below, sequenced in a study of tumor and adjacent non-tumor tissue in lung cancer. The template was RNA from unsorted bulk tissue. Three rounds of nested PCR, following a modified ARM-PCR protocol, produced the TCRbeta library. TCRdb reanalysed the multiplex PCR reads using MiXCR and keeps one entry per CDR3 protein. The table lists about 85,000 distinct CDR3 sequences, roughly two thirds of them singletons, with around 16% in the top ten. The source material was lung tumor tissue. Receptor source: a man between 65 and 85 years old with non-small cell lung cancer.

This clonotype was found once. The chain combines TRBV6-5 with TRBJ1-2, with no clear D. There are 16 residues in the CDR3. Trimming cost V 2 bases and J 8 bases, with 21 bases left between them. The germline V gene encodes CDR1 MNHEY and CDR2 SVGAGI. CDR3 nucleotides: TGTGCCAGCAGTTACAAGGGTTTGACTAGGATCCACGGCTACACCTTC. This codes for CASSYKGLTRIHGYTF.

Remarks on this clonotype: Germline and junction disagree at one end, which may indicate a read error. The J gene is TRBJ2-2, the V gene TRBV11-2, with D possibly matching TRBD2 (6 bases). CDR1 SGHAT and CDR2 FQNNGV come from the germline V gene. The CDR3 is 14 residues long. This CDR3 reads CASSLLGPRGEVFF. In DNA, the CDR3 is TGTGCCAGTAGCCTACTGGGACCACGCGGGGAGGTGTTTTTT.

About this clonotype itself: One end of the junction is discordant with germline, which a read error may explain. The chain carries TRBV6-1 and TRBJ2-2; 7 bases are shared with TRBD2. Per the germline V gene, CDR1 is MNHNS and CDR2 is SASEGT. The CDR3 loop spans 17 amino acids. The CDR3 is CACSPLFGGNRTGELFF. The CDR3 DNA sequence: TGTGCCTGCAGTCCTCTCTTCGGGGGGAATCGCACCGGGGAGCTGTTTTTT.

In its sample, this clonotype was seen many times. The CDR3, as DNA: TGTGCCAGCTCCAAACCGAGACTAGCGGGAGGGCCGAACACCGGGGAGCTGTTTTTT. Residues: CASSKPRLAGGPNTGELFF. V is TRBV6-1 and J is TRBJ2-2, with 14 bases identical to TRBD2. This CDR3 has 19 residues. J was trimmed by 0 bases and V by 8 bases; bases with no gene match: 11. CDR1 is MNHNS and CDR2 is SASEGT in the germline V gene.

As to this clonotype: A junction boundary mismatches the germline segment, possibly from a read error. The CDR3 here is CSGGAGSGELFF. CDR3 DNA sequence: TGTAGCGGGGGGGCCGGGAGCGGGGAGCTGTTTTTT. The chain employs TRBV29-1 and TRBJ2-2; TRBD2 matches 11 bases. The CDR3 runs to 12 residues. The germline V gene encodes CDR1 SQVTM and CDR2 ANQGSEA.

As concerns this clonotype: A much larger clone differs by one base, so this may be a read error. No conserved phenylalanine or tryptophan is present at the end of the CDR3, so a read error is the likely explanation. The V and J genes are TRBV11-3 and TRBJ2-3, with 11 bases matching TRBD2. The CDR3 spans 15 residues. With V trimmed by 5 bases and J by 4 bases, 5 bases remained unmatched. CDR1 is SGHNT and CDR2 is YENEEA in the germline V gene. CDR3 DNA: TGTGCCAGCAGCCCCGGGACTAGCGGTTCAGATACGCAGTATTTA. Translated: CASSPGTSGSDTQYL.

This clonotype was found many times. J is TRBJ2-2 and V is TRBV6-1; D ambiguous. The CDR3 length is 14 residues. Germline CDR1 is MNHNS and CDR2 is SASEGT. Trimming shortened V by 5 bases and J by 6 bases, and 13 bases separated the two germline ends. CDR3: CASSTSLDPGELFF. CDR3 nucleotides: TGTGCCAGCAGTACCTCCCTGGACCCCGGGGAGCTGTTTTTT.

A note on this clonotype: This may stem from a read error, because a much larger clone lies one nucleotide away. DNA of the CDR3: TGTGCCAGCATCTTGGTCCGAGACCGCACAGATACGCAGTATTTT. Translating gives CASILVRDRTDTQYF. V is TRBV5-5 and J is TRBJ2-3; D gene uncertain. This CDR3 is built from 15 residues. Per the germline V gene, CDR1 is SGHKS and CDR2 is YYEKEE (reference sequence).

On this clonotype: In this CDR3 the conserved last residue, phenylalanine or tryptophan, is missing, so a read error is likely. V usage is TRBV11-1 and J usage is TRBJ2-7; D might be TRBD1 (6 bases). CDR1 and CDR2 (germline): SGHAT, FQDESV (reference sequence). Trimming removed 5 bases at V and 0 bases at J, with 17 bases between. The CDR3 spans 16 residues. Written as DNA, the CDR3 is TGTGCCAGCAGCCCGGGTCGAACCAGGGGCTCCTACGAGCAGTACTTA. Encoded protein: CASSPGRTRGSYEQYL.

This clonotype occurred once. The junction departs from germline at one end; a sequencing error may be responsible. The chain uses TRBV6-2 or TRBV6-3 and TRBJ2-3; D is ambiguous. The germline CDR1 and CDR2 sequences are MNHEY and SVGEGT. The CDR3 runs 15 residues. CDR3 amino acids: CASILDPKLSDTQYF. CDR3 in DNA: TGTGCGAGCATTCTGGACCCCAAGTTATCAGATACGCAGTATTTT.

The chain carries TRBV4-1 and TRBJ2-6; TRBD2 might be the D (6 bases). Trimming removed 4 bases at V and 3 bases at J, with 13 bases between. The CDR3 covers 16 residues. Germline V CDR1 and CDR2: MGHRA, YSYEKL. The CDR3 is CASSLDRRGGANVLTF. The CDR3 nucleotides read TGCGCCAGCAGCCTAGATCGGCGGGGTGGGGCCAACGTCCTGACTTTC.

This clonotype appeared a few times. This sequence joins TRBV2 and TRBJ1-2; 8 bases fit TRBD1. With 3 bases clipped from V and 7 bases from J, the junction kept 1 base outside the gene matches. Germline V gives CDR1 SNHLY, CDR2 FYNNEI. CDR3 size: 12 residues. The CDR3 DNA reads TGTGCCAGCAGTGACGACAGGGGTGGCTACACCTTC. Protein: CASSDDRGGYTF. Together with reference TRBV2 and TRBJ1-2, the CDR3 gives the full variable domain: EPEVTQTPSHQVTQMGQEVILRCVPISNHLYFYWYRQILGQKVEFLVSFYNNEISEKSEIFDDQFSVERPDGSNFTLKIRSTKLEDSAMYFCASSDDRGGYTFGSGTRLTVV.

The chain recombines TRBV7-8 with TRBJ1-4, with D unresolved. The CDR3 extends over 17 amino acids. Germline lookup yields CDR1 SGHVS and CDR2 FQNEAQ. Trimming left V 0 bases short and J 0 bases short, with 11 bases between. The CDR3 loop is CASSLARIRATNEKLFF. CDR3 nucleotides: TGTGCCAGCAGCTTAGCTCGAATTCGGGCAACTAATGAAAAACTGTTTTTT. Together with reference TRBV7-8 and TRBJ1-4, the CDR3 gives the full variable domain: GAGVSQSPRYKVAKRGQDVALRCDPISGHVSLFWYQQALGQGPEFLTYFQNEAQLDKSGLPSDRFFAERPEGSVSTLKIQRTQQEDSAVYLCASSLARIRATNEKLFFGSGTQLSVL.

At least ten counts were recorded for this clonotype. This chain connects TRBV29-1 to TRBJ2-7; 10 bases are shared with TRBD1. Trimming cost V 5 bases and J 4 bases; bases outside gene matches: 11. The germline CDR1 and CDR2 sequences are SQVTM and ANQGSEA. CDR3 size: 15 residues. The CDR3 is CSVLTRDRGLYEQYF. CDR3 sequence (DNA): TGCAGCGTTCTAACGCGGGACAGGGGCCTGTACGAGCAGTACTTC.

With regard to this clonotype: The junction shows a germline mismatch at one end, possibly a read error. V gene TRBV11-2 combines with J gene TRBJ2-2; D is perhaps TRBD2 (5 bases). This CDR3 has 15 amino acids. The germline gives CDR1 SGHAT, CDR2 FQNNGV. The CDR3 sequence is CTNGLLKGSTGELFF. CDR3 bases: TGTACCAACGGCTTATTAAAGGGTAGCACCGGGGAGTTGTTTTTT.